Reported below is one T cell receptor beta chain. As yet, its antigen is unknown. The source of the sample is a study of monozygotic twins with inflammatory bowel disease. Study-level points and caveats: Among T cells, the various subtypes were not distinguishable.

There are 12 residues in the CDR3. Germline V gene data show CDR1 as MDHEN and CDR2 as SYDVKM. Eight separate reactions for every sample produced the cDNA. TCRdb reprocessed the 5' RACE reads, keeping one entry per CDR3 protein, no DNA. This listing includes about 440,000 distinct CDR3 sequences. Sequenced: blood. V is TRBV28 and J is TRBJ1-4; the TCRdb call, TRBD1, lacks DNA for checking. This TCR was sampled from a human donor with ulcerative colitis or Crohn's disease, or a healthy co-twin of an affected twin (not recorded which). The CDR3 is CASQEPPEKLFF.